This T cell receptor beta chain was captured in a study of blood T cell repertoires in COVID-19 (dated by TCRdb to 2018 to 2021). Background on the whole study: Collaborator samples came from the United States, Italy and Spain and covered acute and convalescent phases of COVID-19. The prospective study material was composed of cDNA or gDNA derived from T cells, B-cell-depleted T cells, or PBMCs. Deeply sampled blood TCRbeta repertoires from subjects exposed to, actively infected with, or recovered from COVID-19 were included in the dataset. The repertoires were released in a freely available public database meant as a resource for research on the immune response to SARS-CoV-2. Samples were obtained from the ongoing ImmuneRACE study (first 160 participants) and from 1,200 or so subjects provided by 6 global collaborators. Nearly every sample came with metadata listing a de-identified subject ID, COVID-19 status, age in years and sex. Where HLA class I and class II types were available, the types were taken from metadata supplied by the sample provider, not from assay-based typing. Overall study results and their limits: How much clinical and demographic metadata was included differed by source and by participant, and the metadata was provided uncurated.

Each collaborating institution followed its own protocols to collect whole blood in K2EDTA tubes. Collaborator samples were shipped for TCRbeta analysis as frozen whole blood, isolated PBMCs, or DNA extracted from either sample type. TCRbeta CDR3 regions were amplified from genomic DNA by means of the immunoSEQ Assay, a bias-controlled multiplex PCR. In the paper's pipeline: The number of nucleated cells in each sample was estimated from the amplification of reference gene primers within the assay. Sequence reads were collapsed and filtered to measure the absolute abundance of every unique TCRbeta CDR3 rearrangement. For each sample, productive Simpson clonality was calculated as the square root of Simpson's diversity index across productive rearrangements. The source is immuneACCESS, and TCRdb retained only in-frame sequences with V and J called. Part of the clones is not carried over; for the studies checked, unresolved V genes explain less than half of this, and the remainder is unexplained. D and trimming come from the DNA, and the V and J calls and clone size come from that table. The sample records more than 60,000 clones, about 88% of which are singletons. The top ten clonotypes cover less than 5.5% of the sample.

Of note for this clone: Its antigen target is currently unknown. The sample holds no much larger clone one base away, and base qualities are not on file.

From cysteine to phenylalanine, the CDR3 is 14 amino acids long. Only the CDR3 DNA is retained, 42 bases long and in frame from the first base. The germline V gene gives CDR1 as MNHNS and CDR2 as SASEGT. The junction shows trimming of 3 bases on V and 7 bases on J, plus 16 bases between the germline ends. The chain links TRBV6-1 with TRBJ2-7, and perhaps TRBD2 as D gene, on 6 matching bases. Sequencing was carried out using peripheral blood. The sequence derives from a woman aged 45 to 65 with active COVID-19. The bases are TGTGCCAGCAGTGAGGCGGGGACCTACGATGAGCAGTACTTC. This translates into CASSEAGTYDEQYF.